The rows below give T cell receptor beta chains drawn from one sample of a study of cytomegalovirus exposure and HLA in healthy donors. Generated by immunoSEQ multiplex PCR, the TCRdb table keeps only in-frame clones and is missing some. This table holds under 250,000 clones, 70% to 90% found once. Sequenced: PBMCs. The origin of the receptors is a woman aged 18 to 35 in good health and CMV-seronegative. Both conserved end residues are part of each CDR3.

V	J	CDR3
TRBV5-1	TRBJ2-1	CASSFVRGDEQFF
TRBV30	TRBJ1-1	CAWAGGKAFF
TRBV7-9	TRBJ1-1	CASSFPVNTEAFF
TRBV2	TRBJ2-2	CATEGARGRTGELFF
TRBV11-2	TRBJ2-2	CASSLSPGNTGELFF
TRBV5-1	TRBJ1-2	CASSLGQATKLDINYGYTF
TRBV28	TRBJ1-1	CASLYGGPGTEAFF
TRBV20-1	TRBJ2-7	CSASDRNEQYF
TRBV5-4	TRBJ2-5	CASSLQGIGETQYF
TRBV6-4	TRBJ1-1	CASSDSPGFDTEAFF
TRBV6-5	TRBJ1-1	CASSYGRQAINTEAFF
TRBV28	TRBJ1-5	CASSGTGGGNQPQHF
TRBV5-1	TRBJ2-1	CASSLLLAGGGEQFF
TRBV19	TRBJ2-5	CASSPPWGALQETQYF
TRBV30	TRBJ1-1	CACRYRGRGEAFF
TRBV28	TRBJ2-7	CASSPSREAYSYEQYF
TRBV5-1	TRBJ2-3	CASSPSRGGTDTQYF
TRBV18	TRBJ2-1	CASSPLGGSYNEQFF
TRBV19	TRBJ2-1	CASTPGGRGVNEQFF
TRBV5-6	TRBJ2-1	CASSQTSAYNEQFF
TRBV30	TRBJ2-2	CAWIGRLKTGELFF
TRBV10-1	TRBJ1-1	CASSEMGPTEAFF
TRBV11-1	TRBJ2-7	CASSSGQGYEQYF
TRBV2	TRBJ2-7	CASSELAVTYEQYF
TRBV5-1	TRBJ2-1	CASSLGQGYNEQFF
TRBV2	TRBJ2-3	CASSGPRGSTDTQYF
TRBV2	TRBJ1-1	CASDRVNTEAFF
TRBV19	TRBJ1-6	CASNQVYNSPLHF
TRBV25-1	TRBJ1-3	CASSDGHTSGNTIYF
TRBV6-5	TRBJ1-2	CASRGSAERGYTF
TRBV7-9	TRBJ1-5	CASSFAGQPQHF
TRBV18	TRBJ2-7	CASSSERDRAYEQYF
TRBV18	TRBJ1-1	CASSPLNENTEAFF
TRBV6-1	TRBJ2-7	CASSEQLAEYYEQYF
TRBV27	TRBJ2-7	CASSPPDRGEQYF
TRBV27	TRBJ2-6	CASSLVTAGANVLTF
TRBV16	TRBJ2-7	CASSYRDRSYEQYF
TRBV5-1	TRBJ1-2	CASSLVQGLNGYTF
TRBV5-1	TRBJ1-6	CASSLVLTGSPLHF
TRBV29-1	TRBJ1-1	CSVDSGITEAFF
TRBV4-1	TRBJ2-5	CASSLDPSGGVTQYF